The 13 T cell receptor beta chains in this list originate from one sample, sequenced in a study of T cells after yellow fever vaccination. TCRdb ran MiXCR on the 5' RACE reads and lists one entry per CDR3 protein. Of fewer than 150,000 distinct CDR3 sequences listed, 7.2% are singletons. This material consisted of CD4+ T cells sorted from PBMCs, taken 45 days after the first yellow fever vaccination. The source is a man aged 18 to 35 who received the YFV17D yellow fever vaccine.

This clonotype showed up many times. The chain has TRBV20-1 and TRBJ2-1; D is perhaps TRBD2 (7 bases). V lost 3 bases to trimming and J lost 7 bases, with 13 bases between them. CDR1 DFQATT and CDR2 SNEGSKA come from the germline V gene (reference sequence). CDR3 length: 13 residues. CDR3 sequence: CSASRGAQNEQFF. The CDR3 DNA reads TGCAGTGCTAGCCGGGGGGCGCAGAATGAGCAGTTCTTC.

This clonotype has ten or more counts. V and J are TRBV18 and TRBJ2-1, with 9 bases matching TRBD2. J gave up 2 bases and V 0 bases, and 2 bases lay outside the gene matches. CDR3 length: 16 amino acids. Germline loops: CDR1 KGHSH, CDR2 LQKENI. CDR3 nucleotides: TGTGCCAGCTCACCACCGGGACTAGCTACCTACAATGAGCAGTTCTTC. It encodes CASSPPGLATYNEQFF.

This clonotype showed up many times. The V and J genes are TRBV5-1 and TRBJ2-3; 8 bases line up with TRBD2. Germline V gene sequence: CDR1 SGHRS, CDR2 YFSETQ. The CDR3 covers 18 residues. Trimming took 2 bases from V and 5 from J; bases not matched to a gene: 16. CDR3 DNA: TGCGCCAGCAGCTTTCGGTTTATCCAGCGGGGGCACCAAGATACGCAGTATTTT. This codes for CASSFRFIQRGHQDTQYF.

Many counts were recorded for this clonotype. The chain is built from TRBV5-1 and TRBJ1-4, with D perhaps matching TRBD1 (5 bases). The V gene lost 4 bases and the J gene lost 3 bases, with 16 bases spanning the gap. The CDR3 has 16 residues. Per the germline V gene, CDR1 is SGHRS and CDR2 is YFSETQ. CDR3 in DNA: TGCGCCAGCAGCCGATTACCAGGAGGGGCTAATGAAAAACTGTTTTTT. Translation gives CASSRLPGGANEKLFF. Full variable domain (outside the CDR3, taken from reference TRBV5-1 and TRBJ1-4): KAGVTQTPRYLIKTRGQQVTLSCSPISGHRSVSWYQQTPGQGLQFLFEYFSETQRNKGNFPGRFSGRQFSNSRSEMNVSTLELGDSALYLCASSRLPGGANEKLFFGSGTQLSVL.

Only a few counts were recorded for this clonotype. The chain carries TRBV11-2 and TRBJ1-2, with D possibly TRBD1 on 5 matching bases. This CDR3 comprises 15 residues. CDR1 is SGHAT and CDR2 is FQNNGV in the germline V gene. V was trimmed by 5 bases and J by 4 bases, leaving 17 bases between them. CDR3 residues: CASSPSGVWGYGYTF. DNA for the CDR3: TGTGCCAGCAGCCCATCGGGGGTCTGGGGCTATGGCTACACCTTC.

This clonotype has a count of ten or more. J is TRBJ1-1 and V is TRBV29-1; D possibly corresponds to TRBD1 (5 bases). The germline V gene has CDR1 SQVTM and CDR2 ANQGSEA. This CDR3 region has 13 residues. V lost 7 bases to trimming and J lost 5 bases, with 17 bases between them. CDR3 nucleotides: TGCAGCGCGAACCGGGACGGAGTTACTGAAGCTTTCTTT. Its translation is CSANRDGVTEAFF.

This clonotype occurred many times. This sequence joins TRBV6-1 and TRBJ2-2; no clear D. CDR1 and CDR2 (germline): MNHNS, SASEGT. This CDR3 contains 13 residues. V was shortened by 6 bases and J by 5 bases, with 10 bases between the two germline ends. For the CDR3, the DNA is TGTGCCAGCAGCCTGATTACAACCGGGGAGCTGTTTTTT. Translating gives CASSLITTGELFF.

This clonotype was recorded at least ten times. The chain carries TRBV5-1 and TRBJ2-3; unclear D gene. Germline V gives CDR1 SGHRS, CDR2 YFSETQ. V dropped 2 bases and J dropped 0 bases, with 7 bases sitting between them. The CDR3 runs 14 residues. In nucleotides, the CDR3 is TGCGCCAGCAGCTTTAGTACTAGCACAGATACGCAGTATTTT. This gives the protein CASSFSTSTDTQYF.

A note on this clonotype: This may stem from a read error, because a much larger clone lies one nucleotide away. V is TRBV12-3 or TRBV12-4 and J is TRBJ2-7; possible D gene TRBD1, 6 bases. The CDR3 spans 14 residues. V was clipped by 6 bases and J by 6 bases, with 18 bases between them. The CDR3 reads CASRRTQGSGEQYF. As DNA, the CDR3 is TGTGCCAGCAGGCGAACTCAGGGGTCTGGCGAGCAGTACTTC.

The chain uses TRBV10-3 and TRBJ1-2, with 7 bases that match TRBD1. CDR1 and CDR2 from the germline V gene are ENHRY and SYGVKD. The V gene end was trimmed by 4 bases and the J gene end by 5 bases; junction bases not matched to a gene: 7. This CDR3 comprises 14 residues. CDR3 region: CAISALEGAYGYTF. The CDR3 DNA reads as TGTGCCATCAGTGCCTTGGAGGGGGCTTATGGCTACACCTTC.

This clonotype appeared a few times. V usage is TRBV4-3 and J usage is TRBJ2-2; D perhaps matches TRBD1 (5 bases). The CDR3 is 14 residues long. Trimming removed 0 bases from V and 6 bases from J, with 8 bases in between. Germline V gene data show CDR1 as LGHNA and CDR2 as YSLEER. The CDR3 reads CASSQEKGSGELFF. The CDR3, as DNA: TGCGCCAGCAGCCAAGAGAAGGGGTCCGGGGAGCTGTTTTTT.

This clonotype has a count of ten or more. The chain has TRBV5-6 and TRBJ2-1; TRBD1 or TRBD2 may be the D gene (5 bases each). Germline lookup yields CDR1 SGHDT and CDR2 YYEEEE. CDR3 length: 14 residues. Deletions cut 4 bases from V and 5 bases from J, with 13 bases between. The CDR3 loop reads CASSPEGRHNEQFF. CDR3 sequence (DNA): TGTGCCAGCAGCCCCGAGGGACGGCACAATGAGCAGTTCTTC.

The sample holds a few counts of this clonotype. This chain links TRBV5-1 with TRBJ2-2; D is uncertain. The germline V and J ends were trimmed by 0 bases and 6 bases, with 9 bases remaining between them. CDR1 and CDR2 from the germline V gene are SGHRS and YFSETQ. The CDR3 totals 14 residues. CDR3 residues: CASSLDPEAGELFF. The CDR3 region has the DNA TGCGCCAGCAGCTTGGACCCAGAGGCCGGGGAGCTGTTTTTT.